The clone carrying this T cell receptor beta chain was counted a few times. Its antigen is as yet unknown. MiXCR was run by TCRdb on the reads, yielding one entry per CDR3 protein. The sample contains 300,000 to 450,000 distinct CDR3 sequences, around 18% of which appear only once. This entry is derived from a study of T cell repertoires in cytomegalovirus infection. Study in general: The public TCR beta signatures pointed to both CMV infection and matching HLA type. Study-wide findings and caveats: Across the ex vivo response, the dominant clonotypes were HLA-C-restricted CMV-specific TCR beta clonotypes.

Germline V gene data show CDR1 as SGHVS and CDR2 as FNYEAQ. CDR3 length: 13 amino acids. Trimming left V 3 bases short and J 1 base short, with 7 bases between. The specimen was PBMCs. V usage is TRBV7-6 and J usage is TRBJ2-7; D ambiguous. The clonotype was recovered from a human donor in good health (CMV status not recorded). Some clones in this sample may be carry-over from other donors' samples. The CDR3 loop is CASSFGNSYEQYF. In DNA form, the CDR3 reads TGTGCCAGCAGCTTCGGTAATTCCTACGAGCAGTACTTC.